This is a list of T cell receptor beta chains from one sample in a study of T cell responses to AZD1222 COVID-19 vaccine. TCRdb's copy holds only in-frame clones and misses some; the assay was immunoSEQ multiplex PCR. Counted here are roughly 160,000 clones, 80% to 90% occurring once; the ten biggest clones make up 6% to 8%. The starting material was peripheral blood, obtained on day 0 of AZD1222 vaccination. The receptor set was obtained from an adult in good health. Both conserved end residues are part of each CDR3. A D gene is named only where the DNA matches it firmly. Part of the rows lack a size; the others show once, few, many or a class for expanded clones.

j_gene | v_gene | abundance | d_gene | CDR3nt | CDR3aa
TRBJ2-1 | TRBV10-3 | NA | NA | TGTGCCATCAGTGGCGGACACGACTACAATGAGCAGTTCTTC | CAISGGHDYNEQFF
TRBJ2-5 | TRBV4-2 | once | TRBD1 | TGTGCCAGCAGCCACGACAGGGCCCAGGACCAGTACTTC | CASSHDRAQDQYF
TRBJ1-2 | TRBV5-1 | NA | TRBD1 | TGCGCCAGCAGCTTTGAGACAGGGGGCAGTTATGGCTACACCTTC | CASSFETGGSYGYTF
TRBJ1-5 | TRBV7-7 | few | NA | TGTGCTAGCAGCTCCCCGGGACTCTGGAGCAATCAGCCCCAGCATTTT | CASSSPGLWSNQPQHF
TRBJ1-6 | TRBV6-1 | NA | NA | TGTGCCAGCAGTGAATACGGACGGAGCTCCTATAATTCACCCCTCCACTTT | CASSEYGRSSYNSPLHF
TRBJ2-3 | TRBV6-5 | NA | NA | TGTGCCAGCAGTTACTCGGGTGTTGGCAGCGCAGATACGCAGTATTTT | CASSYSGVGSADTQYF
TRBJ2-1 | TRBV9 | NA | TRBD1 | TGTGCCAGCAGCGATCCGATGGGGCCTTTGGACAGGGTAATCAATGAGCAGTTCTTC | CASSDPMGPLDRVINEQFF
TRBJ2-7 | TRBV11-2 | NA | TRBD2 | TGTGCCAGCAGCTCCGGGACTAGCGGGGCACTCTACGAGCAGTACTTC | CASSSGTSGALYEQYF
TRBJ2-3 | TRBV6-5 | NA | NA | TGTGCCAGCAGTTATGTAGATACGCAGTATTTT | CASSYVDTQYF
TRBJ2-3 | TRBV6-4 | NA | TRBD2 | TGTGCCAGCAGCTCGACTAGCGGTTCCGATACGCAGTATTTT | CASSSTSGSDTQYF
TRBJ2-2 | TRBV5-4 | NA | NA | TGTGCCAGCAGCCCCGAGGGTCCGTCTCCGTGGCTGTTTTTT | CASSPEGPSPWLFF
TRBJ2-2 | TRBV9 | few | NA | TGTGCCAGCAGCGTAGCCCCGGGGGAGGCCGGGGAGCTGTTTTTT | CASSVAPGEAGELFF
TRBJ1-2 | TRBV4-2 | NA | NA | TGTGCCAGCAGCCAAGTAAGTGCAGGGGAATATGGCTACACCTTC | CASSQVSAGEYGYTF
TRBJ2-7 | TRBV10-3 | NA | TRBD1 | TGTGCCGCATCCGGGACAGGGAGCTCCTACGAGCAGTACTTC | CAASGTGSSYEQYF
TRBJ2-5 | TRBV5-1 | NA | NA | TGCGCCAGCAGCTTGGATGGGCTAGAGACCCAGTACTTC | CASSLDGLETQYF
TRBJ2-7 | TRBV16 | NA | NA | TGTGCCAGCAGCCCGGGGACATTCCCCTACGAGCAGTACTTC | CASSPGTFPYEQYF
TRBJ1-5 | TRBV7-9 | NA | NA | TGTGCCAGCAGCTTAGGAGACGCGAGCAATCAGCCCCAGCATTTT | CASSLGDASNQPQHF
TRBJ2-1 | TRBV24-1 | NA | TRBD2 | TGTGCCACCAGTCTACGGGACTACAAGTACAATGAGCAGTTCTTC | CATSLRDYKYNEQFF
TRBJ2-3 | TRBV4-3 | NA | NA | TGCGCCAGCAGCCAAGGTGACGGGTACACAGATACGCAGTATTTT | CASSQGDGYTDTQYF
TRBJ2-1 | TRBV4-3 | NA | TRBD2 | TGCGCCAGCAGCCAAGGGCGTAGCGGGGGGTACAATGAGCAGTTCTTC | CASSQGRSGGYNEQFF
TRBJ2-7 | TRBV7-2 | NA | NA | TGTGCCAGCAGCTTAGTAGAGGGGTACGAGCAGTACTTC | CASSLVEGYEQYF
TRBJ1-2 | TRBV12-3/TRBV12-4 | NA | NA | TGTGCCAGCAGTTTTTGGGCGGCAGGTGGCTACACCTTC | CASSFWAAGGYTF
TRBJ2-7 | TRBV21-1 | NA | NA | TGTGCCAGCAGCAAAGGGGCTATCTACGAGCAGTACTTC | CASSKGAIYEQYF
TRBJ1-1 | TRBV19 | NA | NA | TGTGCCAGTAGAACCGGGGGGGGTGGCACTGAAGCTTTCTTT | CASRTGGGGTEAFF
TRBJ1-4 | TRBV4-1 | NA | TRBD1 | TGCGCCAGCAGCCATCAAAAGGGACAGGGTCTTCCAGCTAATGAAAAACTGTTTTTT | CASSHQKGQGLPANEKLFF
TRBJ2-1 | TRBV9 | NA | NA | TGTGCCAGCAGCGTAGTGGCAGAACAATGGGAGCAGTTCTTC | CASSVVAEQWEQFF
TRBJ2-1 | TRBV2 | few | NA | TGTGCCAGCAGCGGGCCCTCCGGATGGGGGTTCTTC | CASSGPSGWGFF
TRBJ2-6 | TRBV7-3 | NA | NA | TGTGCCAGCAGCCGTGCCAGGGTGCTCGGGGCCAACGTCCTGACTTTC | CASSRARVLGANVLTF
TRBJ1-3 | TRBV5-1 | once | NA | TGCGCCAGCAGCTTGGGGGCCCAGGGAGGAAACACCATATATTTT | CASSLGAQGGNTIYF